This T cell receptor (beta chain) was observed in a study of Ad26.COV2.S vaccination and SARS-CoV-2 variants. Method: immunoSEQ multiplex PCR; TCRdb's copy keeps in-frame clones and lacks some. Among approximately 400,000 clones listed, around four fifths were seen once. Germline CDR1 MNHEY, CDR2 SVGAGI. Between the trimmed V and J ends, which lost 0 bases and 6 bases, there was a span of 11 bases. CDR3 length: 14 residues. Treatment defined: roughly 18 received Ad26.COV2.S at low or high dose, single or two shots; about 5 received placebo; per-sample allocation not given. Vaccine and placebo recipients were sampled on day 63 after the first injection.

This receptor was obtained from a person between 18 and 65 years old who received the Ad26.COV2.S COVID-19 vaccine or a placebo. Sequencing used peripheral blood, obtained in a trial of Ad26.COV2.S vaccine versus placebo. The rearrangement uses TRBV6-5 and TRBJ1-2; D might be TRBD1 (5 bases). The DNA for the CDR3 is TGTGCCAGCAGTTACTCGCCCGGGGCTAATGGCTACACCTTC. Its protein product is CASSYSPGANGYTF.